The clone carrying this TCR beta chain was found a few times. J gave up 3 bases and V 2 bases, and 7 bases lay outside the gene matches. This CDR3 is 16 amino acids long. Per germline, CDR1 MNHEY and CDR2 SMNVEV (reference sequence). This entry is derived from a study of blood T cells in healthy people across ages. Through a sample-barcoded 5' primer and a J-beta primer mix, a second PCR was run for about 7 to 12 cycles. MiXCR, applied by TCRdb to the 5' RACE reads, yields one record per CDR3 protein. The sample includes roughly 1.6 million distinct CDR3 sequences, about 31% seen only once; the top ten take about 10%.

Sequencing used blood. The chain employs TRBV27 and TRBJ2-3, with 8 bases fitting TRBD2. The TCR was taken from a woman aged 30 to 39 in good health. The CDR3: CASSLLDGGETDTQYF. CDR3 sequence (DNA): TGTGCCAGCAGTTTACTTGACGGGGGGGAGACAGATACGCAGTATTTT.